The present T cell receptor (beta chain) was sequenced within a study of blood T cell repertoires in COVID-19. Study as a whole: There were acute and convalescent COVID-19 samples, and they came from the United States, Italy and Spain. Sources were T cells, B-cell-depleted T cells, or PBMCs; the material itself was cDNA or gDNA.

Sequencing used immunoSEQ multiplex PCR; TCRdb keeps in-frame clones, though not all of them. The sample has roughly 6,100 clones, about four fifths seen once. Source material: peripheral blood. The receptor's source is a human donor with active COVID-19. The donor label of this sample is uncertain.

CDR3 loop: CASSQETGEAREQYF. In DNA, the CDR3 is TGCGCCAGCAGCCAAGAGACAGGGGAGGCGCGCGAGCAGTACTTC. The chain joins TRBV4-1 to TRBJ2-7; 8 nucleotides agree with TRBD1. V lost 0 bases to trimming and J lost 6 bases; unmatched junction nucleotides: 7. The CDR3 loop spans 15 amino acids. The germline CDR1 and CDR2 sequences are MGHRA and YSYEKL.